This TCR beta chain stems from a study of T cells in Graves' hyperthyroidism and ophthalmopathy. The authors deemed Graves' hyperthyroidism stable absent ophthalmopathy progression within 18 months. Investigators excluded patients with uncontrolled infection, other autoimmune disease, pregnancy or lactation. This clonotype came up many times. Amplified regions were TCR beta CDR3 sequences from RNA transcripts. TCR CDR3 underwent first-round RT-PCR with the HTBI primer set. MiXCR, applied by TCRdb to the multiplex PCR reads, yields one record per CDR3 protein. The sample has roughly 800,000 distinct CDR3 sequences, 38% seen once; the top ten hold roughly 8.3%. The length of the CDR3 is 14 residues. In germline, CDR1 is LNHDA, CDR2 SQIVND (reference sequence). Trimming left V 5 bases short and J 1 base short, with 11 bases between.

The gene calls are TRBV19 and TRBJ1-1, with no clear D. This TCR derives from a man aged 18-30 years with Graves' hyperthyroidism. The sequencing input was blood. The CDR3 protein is CASSAGRWNTEAFF. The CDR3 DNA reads TGTGCCAGTAGTGCCGGACGGTGGAACACTGAAGCTTTCTTT.